One and the same sample provided the 32 T cell receptor beta chains below, sequenced in a study of shared clonotypes between healthy human individuals. The data were produced by immunoSEQ multiplex PCR, yet TCRdb's version contains in-frame clones alone and is incomplete. Found here are about 2,500,000 clones, around nine tenths of them singletons; the top ten hold around 0.14%. What was sequenced was naive CD4+ T cells sorted from blood. Stated subset: CD45RA+ positively selected. The receptor set was obtained from a man in his late teens or twenties in good health.

The CDR3 nucleotides read TGTGCCAGCAGCGTATCGGGACAGGGTATCGGGGAGCTGTTTTTT. It codes for CASSVSGQGIGELFF. This chain links TRBV9 with TRBJ2-2, with 9 bases lining up with TRBD1. V lost 1 base, J lost 7 bases, and 5 bases stayed unmatched. CDR1 SGDLS and CDR2 YYNGEE come from the germline V gene. This CDR3 is built from 15 residues.

With regard to this clone: The sample contains more than one DNA sequence encoding this CDR3. This chain joins TRBV7-9 and TRBJ1-1; D is unresolved. Trimming pared 3 bases from V and 2 bases from J, leaving 10 bases between. The CDR3 is made up of 14 amino acids. From germline, CDR1 is SEHNR and CDR2 FQNEAQ (reference sequence). This CDR3 reads CASSLRTFNTEAFF. In DNA, the CDR3 is TGTGCCAGCAGCTTGCGGACTTTTAACACTGAAGCTTTCTTT.

The chain has TRBV6-6 and TRBJ1-1; 10 positions match TRBD1. V was clipped by 5 bases and J by 5 bases; unmatched bases: 2. From germline, CDR1 is MNHNY and CDR2 SVGAGI (reference sequence). CDR3 length: 13 amino acids. DNA of the CDR3: TGTGCCAGCAGTGGACAGGGGGTGACTGAAGCTTTCTTT. It is translated as CASSGQGVTEAFF.

The rearrangement links TRBV27 to TRBJ2-3; the match to TRBD1 covers 10 bases. This CDR3 region has 15 residues. With 6 bases clipped from V and 2 bases from J, the junction kept 5 bases outside the gene matches. Germline V gene sequence: CDR1 MNHEY, CDR2 SMNVEV (reference sequence). In DNA, the CDR3 is TGTGCCAGCAGCCGACAGGGGGCGAACACAGATACGCAGTATTTT. The encoded protein is CASSRQGANTDTQYF.

This clone was observed a few times. V and J are TRBV7-2 and TRBJ1-1; a weak D match, TRBD1 (5 bases). V was clipped by 4 bases and J by 3 bases, with 24 bases between them. This CDR3 has 18 residues. CDR1 SGHTA and CDR2 FQGNSA come from the germline V gene. DNA for the CDR3: TGTGCCAGCAGCTCTTCTGGACGTGCTGGGGCGGTGTACACTGAAGCTTTCTTT. Its translation is CASSSSGRAGAVYTEAFF.

There are a few counts of this clone. The same CDR3 arises from other DNA sequences in this sample as well. J is TRBJ2-5 and V is TRBV5-1, with a weak D call TRBD1 (6 bases). Deletions cut 0 bases from V and 2 bases from J, with 8 bases between. The germline V gene encodes CDR1 SGHRS and CDR2 YFSETQ. The CDR3 consists of 14 residues. The CDR3 DNA sequence: TGCGCCAGCAGCTTGGCCGGACAGCAAGAGACCCAGTACTTC. It specifies CASSLAGQQETQYF.

This rearrangement joins TRBV11-2 to TRBJ2-5; no definite D call. This CDR3 has 14 amino acids. Germline CDR1 reads SGHAT; CDR2 reads FQNNGV. The ends were cut back, 5 bases at V and 2 bases at J, with 12 bases in the middle. The chain's CDR3 is CASSPRYGQETQYF. The CDR3, as DNA: TGTGCCAGCAGCCCTAGATACGGTCAAGAGACCCAGTACTTC. The full variable domain, in which reference TRBV11-2 and TRBJ2-5 provide the parts outside the CDR3, is EAGVAQSPRYKIIEKRQSVAFWCNPISGHATLYWYQQILGQGPKLLIQFQNNGVVDDSQLPKDRFSAERLKGVDSTLKIQPAKLEDSAVYLCASSPRYGQETQYFGPGTRLLVL.

The chain employs TRBV12-5 and TRBJ2-2, with D possibly being TRBD1 (5 bases). Trimming stripped 7 bases from V and 5 bases from J, with 20 bases between. This CDR3 comprises 16 residues. Germline CDR1 reads LGHNT; CDR2 reads FRNRAP. The CDR3 DNA sequence: TGTGCTAGTGCCATCACCGGCAGGGCTTGGACCGGGGAGCTGTTTTTT. The encoded protein is CASAITGRAWTGELFF.

CDR3 sequence: CASSLGRGAGGSPLHF. CDR3 sequence (DNA): TGTGCCAGCAGCCTCGGCCGGGGGGCAGGGGGTTCACCCCTCCACTTT. The chain joins TRBV5-4 to TRBJ1-6; 7 nucleotides line up with TRBD1. The CDR3 has 16 residues. CDR1 SGHNT and CDR2 YYREEE come from the germline V gene (reference sequence). V dropped 4 bases and J dropped 9; count of bases not matched to a gene: 13.

Details on this clone: The identical CDR3 is also encoded by other nucleotide sequences in the sample. This chain uses TRBV14 with TRBJ2-5; D is undetermined. The germline CDR1 and CDR2 sequences are SGHDN and FVKESK. The CDR3 runs 11 residues. Trimming removed 2 bases from V and 5 bases from J, with 3 bases in between. CDR3 nucleotides: TGTGCCAGCAGCCAATATGAGACCCAGTACTTC. It yields the protein CASSQYETQYF.

The chain couples TRBV9 to TRBJ2-3; D remains unclear. The V end was cut by 4 bases, the J end by 1 base, with 7 bases between. The CDR3 spans 13 residues. CDR1 and CDR2 (germline): SGDLS, YYNGEE. The CDR3 here is CASSKGGTDTQYF. The CDR3 DNA is TGTGCCAGCAGCAAGGGTGGCACAGATACGCAGTATTTT.

J is TRBJ2-3 and V is TRBV5-6; TRBD1 matches 8 bases. The CDR3 is made up of 16 amino acids. Germline values: CDR1 SGHDT, CDR2 YYEEEE. V shed 5 bases and J 3 bases; nucleotides not matched to a gene: 11. In nucleotides, the CDR3 is TGTGCCAGCAGGAAGACCGGGACAGGACGGACAGATACGCAGTATTTT. Protein: CASRKTGTGRTDTQYF. The complete variable domain, with remaining parts taken from reference TRBV5-6 and TRBJ2-3, reads DAGVTQSPTHLIKTRGQQVTLRCSPKSGHDTVSWYQQALGQGPQFIFQYYEEEERQRGNFPDRFSGHQFPNYSSELNVNALLLGDSALYLCASRKTGTGRTDTQYFGPGTRLTVL.

This sequence joins TRBV4-1 and TRBJ2-3; tentative D call: TRBD2 (5 bases). V was pared by 0 bases and J by 3 bases, with 10 bases between. CDR1 and CDR2 from the germline V gene are MGHRA and YSYEKL. The CDR3 contains 15 residues. CDR3 bases: TGCGCCAGCAGCCAAGATCGAGGGCTAACAGATACGCAGTATTTT. Translation gives CASSQDRGLTDTQYF.

The rearrangement joins TRBV10-3 to TRBJ1-6; TRBD1 aligns across 7 bases. This CDR3 is 15 amino acids long. Germline lookup yields CDR1 ENHRY and CDR2 SYGVKD. The V and J ends lost 6 bases and 7 bases, in that order; junction bases with no gene match: 9. CDR3 sequence: CAISLDRVGNSPLHF. The CDR3 coding sequence is TGTGCCATCAGCCTTGACAGGGTCGGAAATTCACCCCTCCACTTT.

This chain links TRBV2 with TRBJ1-5, with a possible D match to TRBD1 (5 bases). CDR3 size: 14 residues. The germline V and J ends were trimmed by 7 bases and 2 bases, with 12 bases remaining between them. CDR1 is SNHLY, CDR2 FYNNEI, per germline. This CDR3 is CASNWDGGNQPQHF. CDR3 bases: TGTGCCAGCAATTGGGACGGTGGCAATCAGCCCCAGCATTTT.

The chain links TRBV10-3 to TRBJ2-2, with TRBD1 matching 7 bases. The CDR3 has 15 amino acids. The J segment lost 0 bases and the V segment lost 4 bases, leaving 2 bases of the junction unmatched. Germline lookup yields CDR1 ENHRY and CDR2 SYGVKD. CDR3 DNA: TGTGCCATCAGTGTGGACAGGACGAACACCGGGGAGCTGTTTTTT. Translating gives CAISVDRTNTGELFF.

The CDR3 protein is CASSSRLAGYYEQYF. CDR3 nucleotide sequence: TGTGCCAGTAGTTCAAGACTAGCGGGTTACTACGAGCAGTACTTC. The chain combines TRBV19 with TRBJ2-7, with 10 bases lining up with TRBD2. CDR3 size: 15 residues. The J segment lost 3 bases and the V segment lost 5 bases, leaving 7 bases of the junction unmatched. Per germline, CDR1 LNHDA and CDR2 SQIVND (reference sequence).

This chain connects TRBV18 to TRBJ2-1; 8 bases fit TRBD2. V lost 6 bases and J lost 0; bases outside the gene matches: 7. Germline CDR1 reads KGHSH; CDR2 reads LQKENI. The CDR3 runs 16 residues. CDR3 sequence reads: CASSLAGHSSYNEQFF. CDR3 nucleotide sequence: TGTGCCAGCTCCTTAGCGGGACACAGCTCCTACAATGAGCAGTTCTTC. Variable domain in full (rest from reference TRBV18 and TRBJ2-1): NAGVMQNPRHLVRRRGQEARLRCSPMKGHSHVYWYRQLPEEGLKFMVYLQKENIIDESGMPKERFSAEFPKEGPSILRIQQVVRGDSAAYFCASSLAGHSSYNEQFFGPGTRLTVL.

This chain joins TRBV10-1 and TRBJ1-2; D unclear. Germline V gene sequence: CDR1 WNHNN, CDR2 SYGVQD (reference sequence). V lost 2 bases, J lost 0 bases, and 4 bases lay in between. The CDR3 extends over 13 amino acids. The CDR3 DNA reads TGCGCCAGCAGTGAGACCGCTAACTATGGCTACACCTTC. Translated, it gives CASSETANYGYTF.

V gene TRBV5-1 combines with J gene TRBJ2-2; D gene uncertain. The germline CDR1 and CDR2 sequences are SGHRS and YFSETQ. The CDR3 sequence is 14 residues long. V was trimmed by 1 base and J by 7 bases, leaving 11 bases between them. CDR3 bases: TGCGCCAGCAGCTTGAGTGATGCGATCGGGGAGCTGTTTTTT. This codes for CASSLSDAIGELFF.

This sequence joins TRBV5-1 and TRBJ2-7; TRBD1 matches 10 bases. The CDR3 has 13 residues. Germline V gene sequence: CDR1 SGHRS, CDR2 YFSETQ. The trim removed 0 bases at V and 8 bases at J, leaving 2 bases unmatched. The CDR3 spells CASSLGQGAQQYF. The CDR3 DNA sequence: TGCGCCAGCAGCTTGGGACAGGGGGCACAGCAGTACTTC.

To note about this clone: Mismatch with germline at one junction end may stem from a read error. V gene TRBV7-8 combines with J gene TRBJ2-3; D is tentatively TRBD1 or TRBD2 (5 bases each). The germline V gene encodes CDR1 SGHVS and CDR2 FQNEAQ. This CDR3 contains 14 residues. The CDR3 loop reads CASSLAGPGSRLIF. The CDR3 nucleotides are TGTGCCAGCAGCTTAGCAGGTCCAGGGAGCAGGCTAATTTTT.

The rearrangement uses TRBV4-2 and TRBJ2-1; perhaps TRBD2 as D (7 bases). Trimming left V 0 bases short and J 7 bases short, with 16 bases between. CDR3 length: 16 residues. The germline CDR1 and CDR2 sequences are LGHNA and YNFKEQ. In DNA, the CDR3 is TGTGCCAGCAGCCAAGACGGCGGGGGCCGGGGGAATGAGCAGTTCTTC. Residues: CASSQDGGGRGNEQFF.

The chain uses TRBV5-1 and TRBJ1-4; D gene uncertain. V was trimmed by 0 bases and J by 4 bases, leaving 7 bases between them. The CDR3 runs 14 residues. Germline values: CDR1 SGHRS, CDR2 YFSETQ. CDR3 loop: CASSLVSGNEKLFF. Written as DNA, the CDR3 is TGCGCCAGCAGCTTGGTTTCGGGTAATGAAAAACTGTTTTTT.

Only one count was recorded for this clone. The chain couples TRBV5-1 to TRBJ2-7; the D is unclear. CDR1 and CDR2 from the germline V gene are SGHRS and YFSETQ. The CDR3 sequence is 15 residues long. V was shortened by 0 bases and J by 0 bases, with 10 bases between the two germline ends. The CDR3 region is CASSLEAPSSYEQYF. DNA of the CDR3: TGCGCCAGCAGCTTGGAGGCGCCTAGCTCCTACGAGCAGTACTTC.

The rearrangement links TRBV6-1 to TRBJ2-7, with no clear D. CDR1 MNHNS and CDR2 SASEGT come from the germline V gene. The germline V and J ends were trimmed by 2 bases and 2 bases, with 13 bases remaining between them. This CDR3 contains 15 residues. Here the CDR3 DNA reads TGTGCCAGCAGTGAAAGTAAGGGCCCCACCTACGAGCAGTACTTC. This translates into CASSESKGPTYEQYF.

The V call is TRBV18, the J call TRBJ2-3, with 9 positions matching TRBD2. Germline loops: CDR1 KGHSH, CDR2 LQKENI. The length of the CDR3 is 16 residues. V gave up 5 bases and J gave up 6 bases; unmatched junction bases: 12. The CDR3 sequence: CASSSGAGGRGDTQYF. CDR3 nucleotide sequence: TGTGCCAGCTCATCTGGAGCGGGAGGACGTGGGGATACGCAGTATTTT.

The chain uses TRBV7-2 and TRBJ1-5; D is unclear. With 1 base removed from V and 0 bases from J, the gap between germline ends came to 7 bases. Germline V gene lookup returns CDR1 SGHTA and CDR2 FQGNSA. The CDR3 has 15 residues. DNA of the CDR3: TGTGCCAGCAGCTTAGGTCAGTTTAGCAATCAGCCCCAGCATTTT. Residues: CASSLGQFSNQPQHF.

J is TRBJ2-5 and V is TRBV6-5, with 10 bases that match TRBD2. This CDR3 comprises 14 residues. Germline CDR1 MNHEY, CDR2 SVGAGI. After removal of 6 bases from V and 7 bases from J, the junction contained 8 bases not matched to a gene. The CDR3 sequence: CASRAPGLAVTQYF. In DNA, the CDR3 is TGTGCCAGCAGGGCCCCCGGACTAGCGGTGACCCAGTACTTC.

This chain links TRBV2 with TRBJ2-1; 10 bases align to TRBD2. This CDR3 is built from 14 residues. The V segment lost 4 bases and the J segment 10 bases; nucleotides outside the gene matches: 7. Germline CDR1 reads SNHLY; CDR2 reads FYNNEI. CDR3 sequence: CASSASGGAAEQFF. CDR3 nucleotide sequence: TGTGCCAGCAGTGCCAGCGGGGGGGCCGCAGAGCAGTTCTTC. The variable domain in full, completed from reference TRBV2 and TRBJ2-1, reads EPEVTQTPSHQVTQMGQEVILRCVPISNHLYFYWYRQILGQKVEFLVSFYNNEISEKSEIFDDQFSVERPDGSNFTLKIRSTKLEDSAMYFCASSASGGAAEQFFGPGTRLTVL.

This clone was picked up one time. The CDR3 DNA sequence: TGTGCCAGCAGCGGGACAGGGAGAGAGGGGGGCGGGGAGCTGTTTTTT. It encodes CASSGTGREGGGELFF. The chain couples TRBV5-4 to TRBJ2-2, with TRBD1 identical over 9 bases. Germline lookup yields CDR1 SGHNT and CDR2 YYREEE (reference sequence). The ends lost 4 bases at V and 7 bases at J; junction bases unmatched: 11. The CDR3 loop spans 16 amino acids.

This chain links TRBV5-5 with TRBJ1-3; no clear D gene. Germline loops: CDR1 SGHKS, CDR2 YYEKEE (reference sequence). The CDR3 length is 15 residues. V was pared by 7 bases and J by 4 bases, with 18 bases between. CDR3 bases: TGTGCCAGCGCGACCGGGCCCTCCGGAGGAAACACCATATATTTT. It encodes CASATGPSGGNTIYF.